This T cell receptor beta chain originates from a study of OX40 agonist ivuxolimab in advanced cancers. Using immunoSEQ multiplex PCR, the repertoire was profiled, and TCRdb retains in-frame clones only, with some absent. The sample has about 63,000 clones, more than 80% seen once. CDR1 and CDR2 (germline): SGHNT, YENEEA. With 5 bases removed from V and 0 bases from J, the gap between germline ends came to 10 bases. The CDR3 has 14 amino acids. Specimen: CD4+ or CD8+ T cells sorted from blood, collected in a trial of the OX40 agonist ivuxolimab. V gene TRBV11-3 combines with J gene TRBJ1-2; D is perhaps TRBD1 (5 bases). The sequence was obtained from an adult with an advanced solid tumor such as melanoma, head and neck, liver or kidney cancer. The CDR3 DNA sequence: TGTGCCAGCAGCCCCCGACAGACTAACTATGGCTACACCTTC. Encoded protein: CASSPRQTNYGYTF.